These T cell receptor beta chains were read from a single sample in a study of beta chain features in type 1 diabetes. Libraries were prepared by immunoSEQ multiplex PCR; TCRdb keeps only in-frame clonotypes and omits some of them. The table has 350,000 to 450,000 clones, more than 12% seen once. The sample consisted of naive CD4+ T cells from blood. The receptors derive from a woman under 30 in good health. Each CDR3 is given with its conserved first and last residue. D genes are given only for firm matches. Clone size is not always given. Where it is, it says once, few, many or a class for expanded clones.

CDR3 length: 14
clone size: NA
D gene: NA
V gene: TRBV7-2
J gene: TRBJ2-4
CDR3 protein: CASSFPSGINIQYF
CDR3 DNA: TGTGCCAGCAGCTTCCCAAGCGGAATAAACATTCAGTACTTC

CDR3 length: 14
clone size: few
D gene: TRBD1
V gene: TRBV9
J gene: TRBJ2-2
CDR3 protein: CASKGQGSTGELFF
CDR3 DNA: TGTGCCAGCAAGGGACAGGGTTCCACCGGGGAGCTGTTTTTT

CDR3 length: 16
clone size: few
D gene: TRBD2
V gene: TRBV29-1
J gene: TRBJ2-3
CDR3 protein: CSAAAWTSASTDTQYF
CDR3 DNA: TGCAGCGCGGCCGCTTGGACTAGCGCTAGCACAGATACGCAGTATTTT

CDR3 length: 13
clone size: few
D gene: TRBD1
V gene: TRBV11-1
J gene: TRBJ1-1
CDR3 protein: CASSRDRDTEAFF
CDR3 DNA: TGTGCCAGCAGCCGGGACAGGGACACTGAAGCTTTCTTT

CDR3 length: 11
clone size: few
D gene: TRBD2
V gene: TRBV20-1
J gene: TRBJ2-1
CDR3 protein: CSGGGHNEQFF
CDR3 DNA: TGCAGTGGCGGGGGGCACAATGAGCAGTTCTTC

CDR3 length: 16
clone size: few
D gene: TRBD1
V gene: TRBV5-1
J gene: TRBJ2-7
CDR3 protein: CASSLTTGELSYEQYF
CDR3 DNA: TGCGCCAGCAGCCTCACGACAGGGGAACTTTCCTACGAGCAGTACTTC

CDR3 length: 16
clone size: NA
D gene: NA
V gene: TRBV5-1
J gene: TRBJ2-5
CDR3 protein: CASSLAGHTPEETQYF
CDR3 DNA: TGCGCCAGCAGCTTGGCGGGACATACGCCTGAAGAGACCCAGTACTTC

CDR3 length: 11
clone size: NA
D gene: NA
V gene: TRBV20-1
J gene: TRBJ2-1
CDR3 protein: CSAIGDNEQFF
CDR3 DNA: TGCAGTGCCATCGGAGACAATGAGCAGTTCTTC

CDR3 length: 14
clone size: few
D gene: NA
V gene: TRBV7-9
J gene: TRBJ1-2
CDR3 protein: CASSRGTVNYGYTF
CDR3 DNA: TGTGCCAGCAGCCGGGGAACAGTTAACTATGGCTACACCTTC

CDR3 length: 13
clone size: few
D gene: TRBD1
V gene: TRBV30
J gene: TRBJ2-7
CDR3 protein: CARGQGASYEQYF
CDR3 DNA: TGTGCCAGAGGGCAGGGGGCATCCTACGAGCAGTACTTC

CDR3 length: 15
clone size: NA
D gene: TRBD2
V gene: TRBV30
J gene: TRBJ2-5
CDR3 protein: CAWSVRAGGQETQYF
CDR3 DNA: TGTGCCTGGAGTGTACGGGCGGGGGGCCAAGAGACCCAGTACTTC

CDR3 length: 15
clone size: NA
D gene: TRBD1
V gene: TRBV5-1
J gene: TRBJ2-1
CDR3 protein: CASSQGQGPYNEQFF
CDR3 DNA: TGCGCCAGCAGCCAGGGACAGGGGCCCTACAATGAGCAGTTCTTC

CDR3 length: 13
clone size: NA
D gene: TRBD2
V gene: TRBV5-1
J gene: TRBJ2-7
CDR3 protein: CASSSLAGGGQYF
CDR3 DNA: TGCGCCAGCAGCTCTTTAGCGGGAGGAGGGCAGTACTTC

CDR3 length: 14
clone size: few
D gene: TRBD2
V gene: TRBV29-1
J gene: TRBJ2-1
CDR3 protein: CSVDAGAPSNEQFF
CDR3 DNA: TGCAGCGTTGACGCGGGAGCGCCGAGTAATGAGCAGTTCTTC

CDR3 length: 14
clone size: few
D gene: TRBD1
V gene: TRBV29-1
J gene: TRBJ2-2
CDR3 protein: CITQGQPNTGELFF
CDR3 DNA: TGCATCACTCAGGGACAGCCGAACACCGGGGAGCTGTTTTTT

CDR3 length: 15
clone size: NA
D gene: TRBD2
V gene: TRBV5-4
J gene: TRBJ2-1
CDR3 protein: CASSLEGTRGNEQFF
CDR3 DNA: TGTGCCAGCAGCTTGGAGGGGACTAGAGGAAATGAGCAGTTCTTC

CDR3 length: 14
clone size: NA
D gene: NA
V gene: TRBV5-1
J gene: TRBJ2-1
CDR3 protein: CASSQGQSYNEQFF
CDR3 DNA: TGCGCCAGCAGCCAAGGACAGTCCTACAATGAGCAGTTCTTC

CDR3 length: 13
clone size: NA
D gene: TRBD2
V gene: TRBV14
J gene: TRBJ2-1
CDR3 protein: CASRNTSVNEQFF
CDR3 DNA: TGTGCCAGCAGAAACACTAGCGTCAATGAGCAGTTCTTC

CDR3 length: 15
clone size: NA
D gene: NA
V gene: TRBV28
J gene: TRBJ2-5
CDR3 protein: CASSPPGGLRETQYF
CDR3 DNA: TGTGCCAGCAGTCCACCGGGGGGCCTCCGAGAGACCCAGTACTTC